One T cell receptor (beta chain) is described in this entry. Its binding antigen is unknown. No much larger clone exists at a distance of one base, and base qualities are not known. The data derive from a study of blood T cell repertoires in COVID-19 (dated by TCRdb to 2019 to 2021). For the wider study: Samples covering the acute and convalescent phases of COVID-19 were provided by collaborators in the United States, Italy and Spain. The repertoires were made available in a free public database intended to serve as a resource for research on the immune response to SARS-CoV-2. Samples were obtained from the ongoing ImmuneRACE study (first 160 participants) and from 1,200 or so subjects provided by 6 global collaborators. The material from the prospective study consisted of cDNA or gDNA derived from T cells, B-cell-depleted T cells, or PBMCs. Subjects who had been exposed to COVID-19, were actively infected with it, or had recovered from it provided the deeply sampled blood TCRbeta repertoires that made up the dataset. Where available, HLA class I and class II types were taken from metadata supplied by the sample provider and were not determined by assay-based typing. Nearly every sample came with metadata listing a de-identified subject ID, COVID-19 status, age in years and sex.

The collaborating institutions used their own protocols to collect whole blood in K2EDTA tubes. For TCRbeta analysis, collaborators shipped samples as frozen whole blood, isolated PBMCs, or DNA extracted from either of those sample types. Beyond this particular receptor, the publication reports: Clinical and demographic metadata were provided uncurated, with the amount varying by source and participant.

TCRbeta CDR3 regions were amplified from genomic DNA using the immunoSEQ Assay, a bias-controlled multiplex PCR. In the authors' own workflow: The number of nucleated cells in each sample was estimated by amplification of reference gene primers within the assay. Sequence reads were collapsed and filtered to measure the absolute abundance of every unique TCRbeta CDR3 rearrangement. For each sample, productive Simpson clonality was calculated by taking the square root of Simpson's diversity index across productive rearrangements. The immuneACCESS repertoire file appears here via TCRdb, limited to in-frame rearrangements. These files lack a portion of the clones; in checked studies, under half of the deficit traces to unresolved V genes, and the cause of the others is not known. The D gene and trimming were derived from the DNA, and the V and J assignments and clone size from that table. This sample lists 35,000 to 45,000 clones; 65% to 85% were detected once. The top ten constitute around a third of the sample.

The receptor was isolated from a woman aged 80 or over with acute or convalescent COVID-19. Input material: peripheral blood.

CDR3 loop: CASTPAGQGMHQYF. The bases are TGTGCCAGCACCCCCGCGGGACAGGGTATGCACCAGTACTTC. The sequence joins TRBV7-9 to TRBJ2-5; TRBD1 lines up with 9 middle nucleotides. Trimming takes 7 bases off V and 10 bases off J; junction bases not matched to a gene: 13. According to the germline V gene (reference sequence), CDR1 reads SEHNR and CDR2 reads FQNEAQ. CDR3 length: 14 amino acids, cysteine to phenylalanine. Solely the CDR3 DNA is kept, with 42 bases framed from the first base.